This TCR beta chain was found in a study of T cell responses to AZD1222 COVID-19 vaccine. Whole-study context: Second-dose timings of about 4 or about 12 weeks were pooled. Study results and limitations: Spike-specific TCR breadth and depth grew following two AZD1222 doses. Donors in the cohort were predominantly white British and more often female, and clonal diversity was possibly underestimated. Seropositive at baseline were only six AZD1222 recipients.

Profiling relied on immunoSEQ multiplex PCR, and the TCRdb table lists in-frame clones only, not all of them. Counted here are around 120,000 clones, roughly 89% occurring once; the ten biggest clones make up about 4.5%. Trimming stripped 7 bases from V and 0 bases from J, with 12 bases between. CDR1 and CDR2 (germline): SNHLY, FYNNEI. The CDR3 loop spans 15 amino acids. Comment on this clone: Its matching antigen is unknown.

This receptor was taken from an adult in good health. This sample comprised peripheral blood, obtained on day 0 of AZD1222 vaccination. The chain has TRBV2 and TRBJ1-4; D possibly corresponds to TRBD1 (5 bases). The DNA for the CDR3 is TGTGCCAGCACTTACAGACAGACAACTAATGAAAAACTGTTTTTT. Protein sequence: CASTYRQTTNEKLFF.